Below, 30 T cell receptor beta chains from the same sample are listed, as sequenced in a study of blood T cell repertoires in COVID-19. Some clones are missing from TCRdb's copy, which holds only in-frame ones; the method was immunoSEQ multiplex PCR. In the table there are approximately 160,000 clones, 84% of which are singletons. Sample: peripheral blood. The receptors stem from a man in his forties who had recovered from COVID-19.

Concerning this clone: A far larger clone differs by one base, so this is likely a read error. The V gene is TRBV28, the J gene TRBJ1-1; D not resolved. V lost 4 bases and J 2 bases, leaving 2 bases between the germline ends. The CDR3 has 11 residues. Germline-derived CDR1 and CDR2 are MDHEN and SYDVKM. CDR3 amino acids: CASSSNTEAFF. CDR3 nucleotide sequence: TGTGCCAGCAGTTCTAACACTGAAGCTTTCTTT.

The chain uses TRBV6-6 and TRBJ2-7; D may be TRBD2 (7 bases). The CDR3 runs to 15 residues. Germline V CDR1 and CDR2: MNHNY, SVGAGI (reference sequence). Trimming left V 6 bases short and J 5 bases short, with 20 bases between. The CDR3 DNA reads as TGTGCCAGCAGCCTTAGGGGGGGAACGATAAACGAGCAGTACTTC. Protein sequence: CASSLRGGTINEQYF.

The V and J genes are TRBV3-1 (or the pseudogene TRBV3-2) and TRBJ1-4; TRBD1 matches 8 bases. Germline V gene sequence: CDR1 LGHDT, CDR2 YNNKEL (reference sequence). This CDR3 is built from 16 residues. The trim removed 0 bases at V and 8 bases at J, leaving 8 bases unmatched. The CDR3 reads CASSQDNWAGGEKLFF. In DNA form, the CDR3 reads TGTGCCAGCAGCCAAGATAATTGGGCAGGGGGCGAAAAACTGTTTTTT.

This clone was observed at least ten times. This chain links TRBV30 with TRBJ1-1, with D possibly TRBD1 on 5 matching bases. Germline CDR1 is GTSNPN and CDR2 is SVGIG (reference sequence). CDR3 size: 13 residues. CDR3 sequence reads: CACLGGRGTEAFF. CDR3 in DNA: TGTGCTTGCTTGGGGGGGAGGGGAACTGAAGCTTTCTTT.

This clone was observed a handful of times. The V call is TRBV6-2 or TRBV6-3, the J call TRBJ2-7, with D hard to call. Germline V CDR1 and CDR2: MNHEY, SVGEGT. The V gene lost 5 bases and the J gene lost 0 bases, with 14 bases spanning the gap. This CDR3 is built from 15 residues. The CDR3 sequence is CASSPLATGSYEQYF. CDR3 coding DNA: TGTGCCAGCAGTCCCTTGGCGACGGGCTCCTACGAGCAGTACTTC.

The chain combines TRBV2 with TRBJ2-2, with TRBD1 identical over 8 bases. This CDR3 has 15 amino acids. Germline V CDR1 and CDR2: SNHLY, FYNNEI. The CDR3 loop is CASLEYRGVTGELFF. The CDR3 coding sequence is TGTGCTTCACTTGAGTACAGGGGGGTTACCGGGGAGCTGTTTTTT.

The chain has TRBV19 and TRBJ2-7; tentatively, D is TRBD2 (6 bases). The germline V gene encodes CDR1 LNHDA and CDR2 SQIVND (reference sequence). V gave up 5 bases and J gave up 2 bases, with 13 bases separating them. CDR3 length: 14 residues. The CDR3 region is CASSARDFTYEQYF. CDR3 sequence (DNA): TGTGCCAGTAGTGCCAGGGACTTTACCTACGAGCAGTACTTC.

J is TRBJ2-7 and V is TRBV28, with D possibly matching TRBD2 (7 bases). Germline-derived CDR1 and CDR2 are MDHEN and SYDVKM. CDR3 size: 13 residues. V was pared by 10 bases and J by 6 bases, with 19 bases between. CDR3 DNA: TGTGCCACCCAGGGGAGGGGCAAGTTCGAGCAGTACTTC. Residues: CATQGRGKFEQYF.

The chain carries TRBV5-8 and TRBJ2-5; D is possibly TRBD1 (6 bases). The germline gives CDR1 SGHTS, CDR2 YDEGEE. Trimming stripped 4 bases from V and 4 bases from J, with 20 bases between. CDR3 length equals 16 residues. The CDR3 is CASSPGQFSRGETQYF. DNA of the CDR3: TGTGCCAGCAGCCCAGGACAGTTTTCGCGTGGAGAGACCCAGTACTTC. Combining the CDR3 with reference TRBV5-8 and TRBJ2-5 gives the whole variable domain EAGVTQSPTHLIKTRGQQATLRCSPISGHTSVYWYQQALGLGLQFLLWYDEGEERNRGNFPPRFSGRQFPNYSSELNVNALELEDSALYLCASSPGQFSRGETQYFGPGTRLLVL.

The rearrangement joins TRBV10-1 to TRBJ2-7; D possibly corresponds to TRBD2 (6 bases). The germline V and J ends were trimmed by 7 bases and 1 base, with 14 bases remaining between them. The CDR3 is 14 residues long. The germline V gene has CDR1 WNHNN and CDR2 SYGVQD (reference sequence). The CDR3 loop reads CASMGTSNSYEQYF. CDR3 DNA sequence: TGCGCCAGCATGGGGACTTCAAATTCCTACGAGCAGTACTTC.

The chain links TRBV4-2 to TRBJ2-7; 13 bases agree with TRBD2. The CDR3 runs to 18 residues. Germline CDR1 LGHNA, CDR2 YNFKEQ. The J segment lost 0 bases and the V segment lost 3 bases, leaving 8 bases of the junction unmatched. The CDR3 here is CASSQTGTSGKSSYEQYF. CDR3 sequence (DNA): TGTGCCAGCAGCCAGACCGGGACTAGCGGGAAAAGCTCCTACGAGCAGTACTTC.

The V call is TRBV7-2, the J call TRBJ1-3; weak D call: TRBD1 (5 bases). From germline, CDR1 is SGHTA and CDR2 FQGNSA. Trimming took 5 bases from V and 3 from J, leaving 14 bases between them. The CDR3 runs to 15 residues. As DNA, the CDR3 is TGTGCCAGCAGCCCCGGAAGGGGTTTTGGAAACACCATATATTTT. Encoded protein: CASSPGRGFGNTIYF.

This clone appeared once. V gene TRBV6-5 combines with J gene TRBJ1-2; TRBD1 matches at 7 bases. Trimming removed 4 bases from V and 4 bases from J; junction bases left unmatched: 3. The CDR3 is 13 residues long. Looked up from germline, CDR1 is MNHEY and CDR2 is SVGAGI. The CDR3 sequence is CASSLGTAYGYTF. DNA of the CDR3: TGTGCCAGCAGTTTAGGGACAGCCTATGGCTACACCTTC.

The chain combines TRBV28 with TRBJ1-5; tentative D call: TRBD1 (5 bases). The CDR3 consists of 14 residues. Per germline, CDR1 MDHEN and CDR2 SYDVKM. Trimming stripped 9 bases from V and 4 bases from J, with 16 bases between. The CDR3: CASLPGGMNQPQHF. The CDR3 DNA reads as TGTGCCAGTCTACCGGGGGGGATGAATCAGCCCCAGCATTTT. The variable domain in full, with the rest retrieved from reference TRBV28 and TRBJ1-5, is DVKVTQSSRYLVKRTGEKVFLECVQDMDHENMFWYRQDPGLGLRLIYFSYDVKMKEKGDIPEGYSVSREKKERFSLILESASTNQTSMYLCASLPGGMNQPQHFGDGTRLSIL.

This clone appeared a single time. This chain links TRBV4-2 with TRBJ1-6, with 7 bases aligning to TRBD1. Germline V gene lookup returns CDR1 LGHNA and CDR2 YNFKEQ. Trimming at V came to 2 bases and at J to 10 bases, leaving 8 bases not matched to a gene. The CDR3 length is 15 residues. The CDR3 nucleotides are TGTGCCAGCAGCCAACGGGACAGAATAGGGTCACCCCTCCACTTT. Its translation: CASSQRDRIGSPLHF.

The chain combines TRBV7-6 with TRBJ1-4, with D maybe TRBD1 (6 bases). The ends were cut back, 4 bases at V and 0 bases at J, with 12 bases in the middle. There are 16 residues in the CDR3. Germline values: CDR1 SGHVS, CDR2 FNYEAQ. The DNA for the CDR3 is TGTGCCAGCAGCTCTCCGGGGGGCGCAACTAATGAAAAACTGTTTTTT. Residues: CASSSPGGATNEKLFF.

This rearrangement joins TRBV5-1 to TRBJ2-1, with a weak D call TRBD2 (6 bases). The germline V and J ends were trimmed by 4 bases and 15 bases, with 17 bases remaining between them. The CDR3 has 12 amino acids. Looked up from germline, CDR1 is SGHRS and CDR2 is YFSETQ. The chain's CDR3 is CASSRTSSQLFF. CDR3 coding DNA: TGCGCCAGCAGCAGAACTAGCTCCCAGCTGTTCTTC.

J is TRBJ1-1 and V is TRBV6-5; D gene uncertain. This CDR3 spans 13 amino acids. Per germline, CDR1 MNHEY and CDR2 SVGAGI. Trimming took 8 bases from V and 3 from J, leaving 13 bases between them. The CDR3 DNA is TGTGCCAGCGTCTCCGGGGAAGACACTGAAGCTTTCTTT. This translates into CASVSGEDTEAFF.

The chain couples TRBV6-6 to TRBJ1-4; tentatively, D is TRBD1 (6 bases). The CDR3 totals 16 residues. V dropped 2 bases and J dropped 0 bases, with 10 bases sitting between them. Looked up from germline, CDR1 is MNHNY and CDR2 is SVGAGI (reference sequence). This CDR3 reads CASSYANRATNEKLFF. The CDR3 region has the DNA TGTGCCAGCAGTTACGCGAACAGGGCAACTAATGAAAAACTGTTTTTT.

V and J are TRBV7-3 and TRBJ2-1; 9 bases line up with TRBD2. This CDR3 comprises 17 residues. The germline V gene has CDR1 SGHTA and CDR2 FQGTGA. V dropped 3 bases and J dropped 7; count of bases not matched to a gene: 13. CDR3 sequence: CASSFGWRGGQTNEQFF. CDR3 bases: TGTGCCAGCAGCTTTGGTTGGCGGGGGGGCCAAACGAATGAGCAGTTCTTC. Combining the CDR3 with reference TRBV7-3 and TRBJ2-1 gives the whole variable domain GAGVSQTPSNKVTEKGKYVELRCDPISGHTALYWYRQSLGQGPEFLIYFQGTGAADDSGLPNDRFFAVRPEGSVSTLKIQRTERGDSAVYLCASSFGWRGGQTNEQFFGPGTRLTVL.

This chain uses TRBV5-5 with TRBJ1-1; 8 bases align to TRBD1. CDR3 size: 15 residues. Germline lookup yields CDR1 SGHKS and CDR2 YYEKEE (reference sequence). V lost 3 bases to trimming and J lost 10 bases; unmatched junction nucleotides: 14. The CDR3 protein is CASSSPDRDAIGAFF. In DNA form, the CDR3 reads TGTGCCAGCAGCTCTCCGGACAGGGACGCGATCGGAGCTTTCTTT.

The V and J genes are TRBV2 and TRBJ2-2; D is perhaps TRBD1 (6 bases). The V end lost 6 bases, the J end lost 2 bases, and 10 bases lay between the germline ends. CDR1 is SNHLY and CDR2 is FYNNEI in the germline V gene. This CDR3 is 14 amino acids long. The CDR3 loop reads CASRDSVNTGELFF. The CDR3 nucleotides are TGTGCCAGCAGGGACAGTGTAAACACCGGGGAGCTGTTTTTT.

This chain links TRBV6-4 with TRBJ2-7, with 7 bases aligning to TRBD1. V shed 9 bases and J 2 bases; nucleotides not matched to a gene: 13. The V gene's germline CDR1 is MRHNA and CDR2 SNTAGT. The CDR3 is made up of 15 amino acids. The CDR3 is CASPPRRGRTYEQYF. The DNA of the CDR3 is TGTGCCAGTCCCCCTAGAAGGGGGCGAACCTACGAGCAGTACTTC.

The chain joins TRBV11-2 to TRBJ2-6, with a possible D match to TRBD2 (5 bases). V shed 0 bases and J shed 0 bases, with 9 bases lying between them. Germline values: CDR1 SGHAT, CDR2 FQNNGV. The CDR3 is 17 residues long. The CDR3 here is CASSLDLEASGANVLTF. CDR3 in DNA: TGTGCCAGCAGCTTAGATCTGGAGGCCTCTGGGGCCAACGTCCTGACTTTC.

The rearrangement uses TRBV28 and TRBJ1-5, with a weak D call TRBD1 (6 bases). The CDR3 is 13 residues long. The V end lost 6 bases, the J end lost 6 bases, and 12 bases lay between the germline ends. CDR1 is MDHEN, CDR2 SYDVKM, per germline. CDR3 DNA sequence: TGTGCCAGCAGGGGAACAGGGACTCAGCCCCAGCATTTT. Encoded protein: CASRGTGTQPQHF.

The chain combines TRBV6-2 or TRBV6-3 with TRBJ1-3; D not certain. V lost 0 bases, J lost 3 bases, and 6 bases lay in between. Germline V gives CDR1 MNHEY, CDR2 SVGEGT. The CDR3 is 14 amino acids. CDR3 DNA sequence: TGTGCCAGCAGTTACTCGGCCCTTGGAAACACCATATATTTT. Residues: CASSYSALGNTIYF.

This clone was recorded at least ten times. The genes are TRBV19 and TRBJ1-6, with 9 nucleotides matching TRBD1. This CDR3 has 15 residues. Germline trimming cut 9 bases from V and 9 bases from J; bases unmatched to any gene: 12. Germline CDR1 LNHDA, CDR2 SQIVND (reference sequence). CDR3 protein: CARDTMDRGASPLHF. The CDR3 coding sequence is TGTGCCAGAGATACGATGGACAGGGGTGCTTCACCCCTCCACTTT.

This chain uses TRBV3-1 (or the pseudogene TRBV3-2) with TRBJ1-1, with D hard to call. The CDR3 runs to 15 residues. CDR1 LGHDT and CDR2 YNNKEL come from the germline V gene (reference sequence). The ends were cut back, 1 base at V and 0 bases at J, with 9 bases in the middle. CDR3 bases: TGTGCCAGCAGCCAAGGGGCAACCCTGAACACTGAAGCTTTCTTT. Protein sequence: CASSQGATLNTEAFF.

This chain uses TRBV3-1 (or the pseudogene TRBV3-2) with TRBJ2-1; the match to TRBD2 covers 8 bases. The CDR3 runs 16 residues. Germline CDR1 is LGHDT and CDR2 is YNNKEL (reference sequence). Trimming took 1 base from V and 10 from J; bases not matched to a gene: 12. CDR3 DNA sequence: TGTGCCAGCAGCCAAGGACTAGCGCGTTTTATTACGGAGCAGTTCTTC. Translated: CASSQGLARFITEQFF.

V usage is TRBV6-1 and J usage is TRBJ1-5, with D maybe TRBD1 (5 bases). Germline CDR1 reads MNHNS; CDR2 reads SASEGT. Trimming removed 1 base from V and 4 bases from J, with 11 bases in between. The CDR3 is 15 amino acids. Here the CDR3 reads CASSEGYGGNQPQHF. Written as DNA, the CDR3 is TGTGCCAGCAGTGAAGGTTATGGGGGGAATCAGCCCCAGCATTTT.